Shown below are 20 T cell receptor beta chains from a single sample sequenced in a study of blood T cells in healthy people across ages. Then a second PCR, running roughly 6 to 11 cycles, was carried out with a sample-barcoded 5' primer and a J-beta primer mix. TCRdb reprocessed the 5' RACE reads via MiXCR and lists one record per CDR3 protein. Of about a million distinct CDR3 sequences listed, less than 45% are singletons. Sequenced: blood. These receptors originate from a man aged 18 to 29 in good health.

This chain links TRBV20-1 with TRBJ2-7, with 13 bases lining up with TRBD2. Germline-derived CDR1 and CDR2 are DFQATT and SNEGSKA (reference sequence). J was trimmed by 0 bases and V by 6 bases; bases with no gene match: 5. CDR3 size: 15 residues. CDR3 nucleotide sequence: TGCAGTGCGTCACGACTAGCGGGGGGCTCCTACGAGCAGTACTTC. It is translated as CSASRLAGGSYEQYF.

J is TRBJ1-5 and V is TRBV30; D unclear. From germline, CDR1 is GTSNPN and CDR2 SVGIG (reference sequence). This CDR3 contains 14 residues. Trimming took 2 bases from V and 0 from J, leaving 8 bases between them. The CDR3 DNA sequence: TGTGCCTGGAGTTTTGGCAGTAGCAATCAGCCCCAGCATTTT. This encodes CAWSFGSSNQPQHF.

In its sample, this clonotype was seen a few times. This chain links TRBV29-1 with TRBJ2-1, with 7 bases fitting TRBD2. Germline values: CDR1 SQVTM, CDR2 ANQGSEA. V lost 5 bases, J lost 8 bases, and 3 bases stayed unmatched. This CDR3 has 11 amino acids. CDR3 residues: CSVYSGHEQFF. CDR3 DNA sequence: TGCAGCGTTTATAGCGGGCATGAGCAGTTCTTC.

The chain joins TRBV14 to TRBJ1-5; D ambiguous. The length of the CDR3 is 14 residues. CDR1 is SGHDN, CDR2 FVKESK, per germline. V shed 0 bases and J shed 4 bases, with 7 bases lying between them. DNA of the CDR3: TGTGCCAGCAGCCAAGAAGGAGTAAATCAGCCCCAGCATTTT. It codes for CASSQEGVNQPQHF. Complete variable domain (other parts from reference TRBV14 and TRBJ1-5): EAGVTQFPSHSVIEKGQTVTLRCDPISGHDNLYWYRRVMGKEIKFLLHFVKESKQDESGMPNNRFLAERTGGTYSTLKVQPAELEDSGVYFCASSQEGVNQPQHFGDGTRLSIL.

In its sample, this clonotype was seen a few times. J is TRBJ1-2 and V is TRBV7-9; unclear D gene. The CDR3 extends over 12 amino acids. Germline V gene sequence: CDR1 SEHNR, CDR2 FQNEAQ (reference sequence). The V and J ends lost 5 bases and 8 bases respectively, with 12 bases between them. CDR3 loop: CASSLDVRGYTF. CDR3 DNA: TGTGCCAGCAGCCTGGACGTCCGGGGCTACACCTTC.

This clonotype has more than one count but fewer than ten. The chain employs TRBV20-1 and TRBJ2-5; 12 bases map to TRBD2. The germline gives CDR1 DFQATT, CDR2 SNEGSKA (reference sequence). With V trimmed by 6 bases and J by 1 base, 9 bases remained unmatched. The CDR3 consists of 16 residues. The CDR3 loop is CSALGLAGPVQETQYF. CDR3 nucleotides: TGCAGTGCCCTCGGACTAGCGGGGCCTGTCCAAGAGACCCAGTACTTC.

This clonotype has more than one count but fewer than ten. The rearrangement joins TRBV20-1 to TRBJ1-5, with TRBD1 identical over 7 bases. Germline CDR1 and CDR2: DFQATT and SNEGSKA (reference sequence). The ends lost 1 base at V and 4 bases at J; junction bases unmatched: 7. The CDR3 is 15 amino acids. The CDR3 region has the DNA TGCAGTGCTAGAGCCATGACAGGGATTAATCAGCCCCAGCATTTT. Translation gives CSARAMTGINQPQHF.

The chain joins TRBV12-5 to TRBJ1-2, with D perhaps TRBD1 (5 bases). This CDR3 is 16 amino acids long. Per germline, CDR1 LGHNT and CDR2 FRNRAP. Trimming pared 6 bases from V and 2 bases from J, leaving 19 bases between. This CDR3 reads CASGPGTSKKNYGYTF. DNA for the CDR3: TGTGCTAGTGGGCCCGGGACGTCAAAAAAAAACTATGGCTACACCTTC.

The chain is built from TRBV20-1 and TRBJ2-7, with 9 bases that match TRBD2. CDR1 and CDR2 (germline): DFQATT, SNEGSKA (reference sequence). The CDR3 extends over 16 amino acids. J gave up 2 bases and V 5 bases, and 13 bases lay outside the gene matches. CDR3 nucleotides: TGCAGTGCTCTAGAGCTCCCACAGCGGGGGGCCTACGAGCAGTACTTC. It yields the protein CSALELPQRGAYEQYF.

The chain is built from TRBV7-9 and TRBJ1-2; D unresolved. Per the germline V gene, CDR1 is SEHNR and CDR2 is FQNEAQ (reference sequence). V dropped 8 bases and J dropped 6 bases, with 10 bases sitting between them. This CDR3 region has 11 residues. CDR3 residues: CASRPINGYTF. The CDR3 bases are TGTGCCAGCCGCCCAATTAATGGCTACACCTTC. The full variable domain, completed using reference TRBV7-9 and TRBJ1-2, is DTGVSQNPRHKITKRGQNVTFRCDPISEHNRLYWYRQTLGQGPEFLTYFQNEAQLEKSRLLSDRFSAERPKGSFSTLEIQRTEQGDSAMYLCASRPINGYTFGSGTRLTVV.

With regard to this clonotype: One end of the junction is discordant with germline, which a read error may explain. This sequence joins TRBV7-2 and TRBJ1-2; D gene unclear. The CDR3 has 12 amino acids. The germline V gene encodes CDR1 SGHTA and CDR2 FQGNSA. The CDR3 sequence: CASILFTGGYTF. The DNA for the CDR3 is TGTGCCAGCATCTTATTTACTGGAGGCTACACCTTC.

This clonotype was seen a few times. J is TRBJ1-1 and V is TRBV15; unclear D gene. V was clipped by 0 bases and J by 1 base, with 9 bases between them. The germline V gene has CDR1 LNHNV and CDR2 YYDKDF (reference sequence). The length of the CDR3 is 15 residues. The chain's CDR3 is CATSRDKGSNTEAFF. CDR3 bases: TGTGCCACCAGCAGAGATAAGGGCTCGAACACTGAAGCTTTCTTT.

The chain employs TRBV6-2 or TRBV6-3 and TRBJ1-6; no definite D call. This CDR3 is 16 amino acids long. Per germline, CDR1 MNHEY and CDR2 SVGEGT. The V gene lost 3 bases and the J gene lost 8 bases, with 17 bases spanning the gap. The CDR3, as DNA: TGTGCCAGCAGTTATCGCGGACGGGAGGGAGATTCACCCCTCCACTTT. It is translated as CASSYRGREGDSPLHF.

The rearrangement joins TRBV24-1 to TRBJ2-1; a weak D match, TRBD2 (5 bases). The CDR3 runs to 13 residues. V gave up 7 bases and J gave up 6 bases, with 12 bases separating them. CDR1 is KGHDR, CDR2 SFDVKD, per germline. The CDR3 nucleotides read TGTGCCACCAGCACGGGGTGGGGCAATGAGCAGTTCTTC. This codes for CATSTGWGNEQFF.

The V gene is TRBV12-3 or TRBV12-4, the J gene TRBJ1-1, with 7 nucleotides matching TRBD1. CDR3 length equals 13 residues. Trimming removed 5 bases from V and 6 bases from J; junction bases left unmatched: 6. CDR3 sequence reads: CASSQDRPAEAFF. The CDR3 DNA follows: TGTGCCAGCAGTCAGGACAGGCCAGCTGAAGCTTTCTTT.

This clonotype was detected many times. This chain joins TRBV28 and TRBJ1-2; a possible D gene is TRBD1 (6 bases). Germline V CDR1 and CDR2: MDHEN, SYDVKM. This CDR3 has 14 amino acids. V lost 6 bases to trimming and J lost 0 bases, with 11 bases between them. The CDR3 DNA sequence: TGTGCCAGCAGGCGACAGGCATCTAACTATGGCTACACCTTC. Its protein product is CASRRQASNYGYTF.

This clonotype was seen a handful of times. The rearrangement joins TRBV7-2 to TRBJ1-4; 8 nucleotides line up with TRBD1. With 1 base clipped from V and 3 bases from J, the junction kept 7 bases outside the gene matches. The CDR3 is 17 amino acids. CDR1 and CDR2 from the germline V gene are SGHTA and FQGNSA. The CDR3 DNA follows: TGTGCCAGCAGCTTAGTGGCGACAGGGGTGTCTAATGAAAAACTGTTTTTT. It encodes CASSLVATGVSNEKLFF.

At least ten counts were recorded for this clonotype. The chain couples TRBV3-1 to TRBJ1-5, with D unclear. The CDR3 is 14 residues long. Germline V gene lookup returns CDR1 LGHDT and CDR2 YNNKEL (reference sequence). Trimming removed 3 bases from V and 2 bases from J, with 8 bases in between. The CDR3 coding sequence is TGTGCCAGCAGCCAGGGAGGAGGCAATCAGCCCCAGCATTTT. Protein: CASSQGGGNQPQHF.

The rearrangement joins TRBV7-9 to TRBJ1-5, with unresolved D. The ends were cut back, 6 bases at V and 7 bases at J, with 13 bases in the middle. Germline V CDR1 and CDR2: SEHNR, FQNEAQ (reference sequence). The CDR3 is made up of 13 amino acids. CDR3 residues: CASSKEESQPQHF. For the CDR3, the DNA is TGTGCCAGCAGTAAGGAGGAAAGCCAGCCCCAGCATTTT.

In its sample, this clonotype was seen a few times. The CDR3 spells CSARQGDTIYF. CDR3 sequence (DNA): TGCAGCGCCAGGCAGGGTGACACCATATATTTT. The V call is TRBV29-1, the J call TRBJ1-3, with D tentatively TRBD1 (5 bases). This CDR3 comprises 11 residues. V was pared by 7 bases and J by 8 bases, with 12 bases between. Germline V gene data show CDR1 as SQVTM and CDR2 as ANQGSEA.